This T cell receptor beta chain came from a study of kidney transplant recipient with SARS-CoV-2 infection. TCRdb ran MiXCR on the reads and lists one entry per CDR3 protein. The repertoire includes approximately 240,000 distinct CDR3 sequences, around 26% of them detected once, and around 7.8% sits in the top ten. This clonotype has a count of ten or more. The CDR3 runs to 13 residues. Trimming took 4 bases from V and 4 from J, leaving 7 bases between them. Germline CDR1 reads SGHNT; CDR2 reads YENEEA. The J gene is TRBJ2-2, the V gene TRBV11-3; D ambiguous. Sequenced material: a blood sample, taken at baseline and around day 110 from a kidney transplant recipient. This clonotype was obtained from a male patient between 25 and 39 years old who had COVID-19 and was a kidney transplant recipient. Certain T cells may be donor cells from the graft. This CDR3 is CASSSATTGELFF. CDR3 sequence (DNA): TGTGCCAGCAGCTCAGCAACCACCGGGGAGCTGTTTTTT.